A single sample gave rise to the 4 T cell receptor beta chains below, sequenced in a study of early T cells in non-severe SARS-CoV-2 infection. TCRdb recomputed calls from the 5' RACE reads with MiXCR, one row per CDR3 protein. The repertoire has nearly 80,000 distinct CDR3 sequences, 9.5% to 15% of them found once; the top ten carry approximately 1.1%. The sample consisted of whole blood. The receptors derive from an adult who was a healthcare worker with PCR-confirmed SARS-CoV-2 infection or an uninfected control (not recorded which).

The chain employs TRBV10-3 and TRBJ2-3; D possibly corresponds to TRBD2 (6 bases). V was cut by 5 bases and J by 5 bases, with 20 bases left in between. The CDR3 is 16 residues long. Germline V lookup: CDR1 ENHRY, CDR2 SYGVKD. The CDR3 DNA reads TGTGCCATCAGTCGCAAGGGACTCCAGGAGGGAGATACGCAGTATTTT. Protein: CAISRKGLQEGDTQYF.

This clonotype was picked up many times. This chain connects TRBV20-1 to TRBJ2-5, with 13 bases identical to TRBD2. After removal of 3 bases from V and 5 bases from J, the junction contained 12 bases not matched to a gene. This CDR3 has 17 residues. Germline lookup yields CDR1 DFQATT and CDR2 SNEGSKA (reference sequence). The CDR3 reads CSASEPRLAGGVETQYF. The DNA for the CDR3 is TGCAGTGCTAGTGAACCCCGACTAGCGGGGGGAGTGGAGACCCAGTACTTC.

This chain links TRBV18 with TRBJ2-7; 8 nucleotides align to TRBD1. The germline CDR1 and CDR2 sequences are KGHSH and LQKENI. J gave up 1 base and V 2 bases, and 7 bases lay outside the gene matches. This CDR3 region has 16 residues. The CDR3 protein is CASSPITGGISYEQYF. CDR3 in DNA: TGTGCCAGCTCACCAATTACAGGGGGTATTTCCTACGAGCAGTACTTC.

This chain joins TRBV29-1 and TRBJ1-4; D is unclear. Germline CDR1 SQVTM, CDR2 ANQGSEA. Trimming took 4 bases from V and 0 from J, leaving 9 bases between them. The CDR3 is 14 residues long. CDR3 amino acids: CSVAPGATNEKLFF. DNA for the CDR3: TGCAGCGTTGCTCCGGGTGCAACTAATGAAAAACTGTTTTTT.